Presented here are 5 T cell receptor beta chains from one specimen sequenced in a study of blood T cells in healthy people across ages. It was with a sample-barcoded 5' primer and a J-beta primer mix that a second PCR of about 7 to 12 cycles was run. TCRdb re-analysed the 5' RACE reads in MiXCR, keeping a single row per CDR3 protein. The sample carries approximately 800,000 distinct CDR3 sequences, about a quarter recorded once. This same sample was also part of a study on T cells of mothers and their children.

Material: blood. The receptors derive from a boy younger than 18 in good health.

The rearrangement uses TRBV5-1 and TRBJ2-5; D is uncertain. The J call could be wrong; TRBJ2-1 is a better fit for the DNA end. Germline V gene lookup returns CDR1 SGHRS and CDR2 YFSETQ. There are 13 residues in the CDR3. The CDR3 region is CASSPETYNEQFF. CDR3 bases: TGCGCCAGCAGCCCCGAAACCTACAATGAGCAGTTCTTC.

V gene TRBV28 combines with J gene TRBJ1-1; 7 bases are a match to TRBD1. The CDR3 runs 13 residues. CDR1 is MDHEN and CDR2 is SYDVKM in the germline V gene. V shed 6 bases, J shed 4 bases, and the junction held 5 bases outside the gene matches. This chain's CDR3 is CASSLGTVTEAFF. The CDR3 DNA follows: TGTGCCAGCAGCCTCGGGACAGTCACTGAAGCTTTCTTT.

The CDR3 loop reads CAWSKGSYNEQFF. CDR3 sequence (DNA): TGTGCCTGGAGTAAAGGGTCCTACAATGAGCAGTTCTTC. The genes are TRBV30 and TRBJ2-1; D unclear. CDR3 length: 13 residues. The ends were cut back, 2 bases at V and 1 base at J, with 6 bases in the middle. CDR1 is GTSNPN and CDR2 is SVGIG in the germline V gene (reference sequence).

This clonotype was seen a handful of times. V is TRBV5-1 and J is TRBJ1-3; D uncertain. The CDR3 totals 15 residues. V was trimmed by 0 bases and J by 4 bases, leaving 11 bases between them. Germline lookup yields CDR1 SGHRS and CDR2 YFSETQ. CDR3 region: CASSLGPERGNTIYF. CDR3 nucleotides: TGCGCCAGCAGCTTGGGCCCGGAGCGGGGAAACACCATATATTTT.

The rearrangement joins TRBV5-1 to TRBJ2-3; possible D gene TRBD2, 5 bases. The CDR3 consists of 15 residues. With 4 bases removed from V and 5 bases from J, the gap between germline ends came to 17 bases. Germline V CDR1 and CDR2: SGHRS, YFSETQ. The CDR3: CASSVGYRTGDTQYF. The CDR3 DNA follows: TGCGCCAGCAGCGTAGGATACCGGACTGGAGATACGCAGTATTTT.